Below are 20 T cell receptor beta chains sequenced from a single sample in a study of a mutant IDH1 vaccine in newly diagnosed glioma. Stated time point: week 5, during vaccination. Vaccination used 300 ug of mutant IDH1 20-mer peptide per dose, with topical imiquimod. Profiling relied on immunoSEQ multiplex PCR, and the TCRdb table lists in-frame clones only, not all of them. The sample has 30,000 to 40,000 clones; about three fifths are singletons. What these receptors recognize is not known. Here the sequenced sample was PBMCs, taken from a glioma patient whose treatment included an IDH1 peptide vaccine. Receptors were obtained from a woman aged 18-30 years with glioma.

This chain uses TRBV2 with TRBJ2-7, with D hard to call. V was shortened by 3 bases and J by 3 bases, with 9 bases between the two germline ends. Per germline, CDR1 SNHLY and CDR2 FYNNEI. The CDR3 has 13 amino acids. The CDR3 protein is CASSDRIFYEQYF. DNA for the CDR3: TGTGCCAGCAGTGACCGGATCTTCTACGAGCAGTACTTC.

The rearrangement joins TRBV6-5 to TRBJ1-2; the D is unclear. The CDR3 runs to 13 residues. Looked up from germline, CDR1 is MNHEY and CDR2 is SVGAGI. V was shortened by 8 bases and J by 0 bases, with 10 bases between the two germline ends. This CDR3 is CASGEFANYGYTF. CDR3 bases: TGTGCCAGCGGGGAGTTCGCTAACTATGGCTACACCTTC.

The chain employs TRBV14 and TRBJ2-5; D remains ambiguous. The last part of the DNA fits TRBJ2-7 better; the J call may be wrong. Germline V gene lookup returns CDR1 SGHDN and CDR2 FVKESK. This CDR3 has 16 amino acids. DNA of the CDR3: TGTGCCAGCAGCCAACATGCAGGATGGCTGTCCTACGAGCAGTACTTC. Its translation: CASSQHAGWLSYEQYF.

The chain recombines TRBV11-2 with TRBJ1-2; D is ambiguous. CDR3 length: 14 residues. Germline loops: CDR1 SGHAT, CDR2 FQNNGV. Between the trimmed V and J ends, which lost 5 bases and 5 bases, there was a span of 15 bases. DNA for the CDR3: TGTGCCAGCAGCCCGGCCGGGGTTCTTTATGGCTACACCTTC. Its translation: CASSPAGVLYGYTF.

The rearrangement links TRBV9 to TRBJ2-5; D is perhaps TRBD1 or TRBD2 (6 bases each). Trimming took 4 bases from V and 4 from J, leaving 20 bases between them. The CDR3 is 16 amino acids. Looked up from germline, CDR1 is SGDLS and CDR2 is YYNGEE. CDR3 nucleotide sequence: TGTGCCAGCAGCCCCGTAGGGGGAGGCCCCAGAGAGACCCAGTACTTC. Residues: CASSPVGGGPRETQYF.

A few counts support this clone. The chain links TRBV6-1 to TRBJ1-4, with D tentatively TRBD1 (6 bases). This CDR3 has 14 residues. Germline CDR1 MNHNS, CDR2 SASEGT. V was cut by 7 bases and J by 5 bases, with 14 bases left in between. The CDR3 reads CASTLAGANEKLFF. As DNA, the CDR3 is TGTGCCAGCACCCTGGCAGGGGCGAATGAAAAACTGTTTTTT.

The rearrangement joins TRBV10-3 to TRBJ2-2; D might be TRBD2 (7 bases). This CDR3 is built from 16 residues. The germline gives CDR1 ENHRY, CDR2 SYGVKD. V was cut by 2 bases and J by 3 bases, with 13 bases left in between. The DNA for the CDR3 is TGTGCCATCAGTGAGAGGGCGGGGGCCGACACCGGGGAGCTGTTTTTT. This gives the protein CAISERAGADTGELFF.

The chain carries TRBV29-1 and TRBJ2-1; a possible D gene is TRBD2 (6 bases). V was pared by 2 bases and J by 1 base, with 18 bases between. The CDR3 is 17 residues long. Germline-derived CDR1 and CDR2 are SQVTM and ANQGSEA. Here the CDR3 reads CSVENFAGQPSYNEQFF. In DNA, the CDR3 is TGCAGCGTTGAAAATTTCGCGGGGCAACCATCCTACAATGAGCAGTTCTTC.

This clone was seen a few times. This chain uses TRBV6-5 with TRBJ1-4; 7 bases are a match to TRBD1. CDR1 is MNHEY, CDR2 SVGAGI, per germline. The CDR3 totals 13 residues. V was pared by 6 bases and J by 8 bases, with 6 bases of the junction left unmatched. The CDR3 here is CASREQGYEKLFF. Here the CDR3 DNA reads TGTGCCAGCAGAGAACAGGGGTACGAAAAACTGTTTTTT.

The chain has TRBV6-6 and TRBJ1-4; D ambiguous. Trimming removed 7 bases from V and 1 base from J, with 10 bases in between. This CDR3 contains 14 residues. The germline gives CDR1 MNHNY, CDR2 SVGAGI (reference sequence). The CDR3 DNA reads as TGTGCCAGCAATCCCTCACGAACTAATGAAAAACTGTTTTTT. As protein: CASNPSRTNEKLFF.

Here the CDR3 DNA reads TGTGCCAGCAGCCCCCGGGTAGGGTCTACCTTAAGGGACACTGAAGCTTTCTTT. Translated, it gives CASSPRVGSTLRDTEAFF. This chain connects TRBV5-5 to TRBJ1-1; D is unclear. Germline assignment: CDR1 SGHKS and CDR2 YYEKEE (reference sequence). The V gene lost 4 bases and the J gene lost 3 bases, with 25 bases spanning the gap. This CDR3 is built from 18 residues.

The chain recombines TRBV27 with TRBJ2-1; 10 bases are shared with TRBD1. The CDR3 extends over 15 amino acids. The germline gives CDR1 MNHEY, CDR2 SMNVEV (reference sequence). V was pared by 6 bases and J by 8 bases, with 10 bases of the junction left unmatched. CDR3 loop: CASRLRQGAFDEQFF. The CDR3 region has the DNA TGTGCCAGCAGGCTGAGACAGGGGGCATTCGATGAGCAGTTCTTC.

The J gene is TRBJ2-2, the V gene TRBV7-9, with 8 bases that match TRBD1. The germline gives CDR1 SEHNR, CDR2 FQNEAQ (reference sequence). The CDR3 loop spans 13 amino acids. After removal of 5 bases from V and 5 bases from J, the junction contained 1 base not matched to a gene. CDR3 nucleotide sequence: TGTGCCAGCAGCCGACAGGGGACCGGGGAGCTGTTTTTT. Its protein product is CASSRQGTGELFF.

This rearrangement joins TRBV28 to TRBJ2-2; maybe TRBD1 (6 bases). This CDR3 region has 15 residues. The germline gives CDR1 MDHEN, CDR2 SYDVKM. V lost 9 bases and J 7 bases, leaving 21 bases between the germline ends. The CDR3 coding sequence is TGTGCCAGTAAAAAACGCAGGGGAGTGGGCGGGGAGCTGTTTTTT. Amino acid sequence: CASKKRRGVGGELFF.

J is TRBJ2-5 and V is TRBV5-8; 9 bases line up with TRBD2. The CDR3 is made up of 16 amino acids. The V gene's germline CDR1 is SGHTS and CDR2 YDEGEE. The trim removed 3 bases at V and 2 bases at J, leaving 8 bases unmatched. The CDR3 spells CASSSLAGDIQETQYF. In nucleotides, the CDR3 is TGTGCCAGCAGCTCCTTAGCGGGGGACATTCAAGAGACCCAGTACTTC.

J is TRBJ1-6 and V is TRBV6-4; D remains unclear. CDR1 and CDR2 (germline): MRHNA, SNTAGT. The V and J ends lost 3 bases and 6 bases respectively, with 12 bases between them. The CDR3 is 15 residues long. The chain's CDR3 is CASSDWGTGNSPLHF. CDR3 DNA: TGTGCCAGCAGTGATTGGGGAACTGGTAATTCACCCCTCCACTTT.

The chain recombines TRBV5-5 with TRBJ2-7, with D tentatively TRBD1 (6 bases). V lost 0 bases and J lost 5, with 12 bases in between. This CDR3 region has 14 residues. Germline values: CDR1 SGHKS, CDR2 YYEKEE (reference sequence). The DNA for the CDR3 is TGTGCCAGCAGCTTGGCACAGGGAGAACACGAGCAGTACTTC. Residues: CASSLAQGEHEQYF.

V is TRBV19 and J is TRBJ2-3; D not resolved. CDR1 LNHDA and CDR2 SQIVND come from the germline V gene (reference sequence). Trimming shortened V by 3 bases and J by 0 bases, and 10 bases separated the two germline ends. There are 15 residues in the CDR3. CDR3 region: CASSMSATSTDTQYF. The DNA for the CDR3 is TGTGCCAGTAGTATGTCGGCAACTAGCACAGATACGCAGTATTTT.

The chain couples TRBV7-9 to TRBJ1-1; D is unclear. CDR1 is SEHNR and CDR2 is FQNEAQ in the germline V gene (reference sequence). The CDR3 consists of 14 residues. The germline V and J ends were trimmed by 6 bases and 3 bases, with 14 bases remaining between them. The CDR3 DNA sequence: TGTGCCAGCAGAACCCGAGACGGTTACACTGAAGCTTTCTTT. Translation gives CASRTRDGYTEAFF. The full variable domain, with the rest looked up from reference TRBV7-9 and TRBJ1-1, is DTGVSQNPRHKITKRGQNVTFRCDPISEHNRLYWYRQTLGQGPEFLTYFQNEAQLEKSRLLSDRFSAERPKGSFSTLEIQRTEQGDSAMYLCASRTRDGYTEAFFGQGTRLTVV.

V gene TRBV18 combines with J gene TRBJ1-1; D gene unclear. The CDR3 contains 15 residues. Germline lookup yields CDR1 KGHSH and CDR2 LQKENI. Trimming removed 3 bases from V and 4 bases from J, with 15 bases in between. CDR3 DNA sequence: TGTGCCAGCTCACCTCTCGGCAGCAGTATCACTGAAGCTTTCTTT. Its translation is CASSPLGSSITEAFF.